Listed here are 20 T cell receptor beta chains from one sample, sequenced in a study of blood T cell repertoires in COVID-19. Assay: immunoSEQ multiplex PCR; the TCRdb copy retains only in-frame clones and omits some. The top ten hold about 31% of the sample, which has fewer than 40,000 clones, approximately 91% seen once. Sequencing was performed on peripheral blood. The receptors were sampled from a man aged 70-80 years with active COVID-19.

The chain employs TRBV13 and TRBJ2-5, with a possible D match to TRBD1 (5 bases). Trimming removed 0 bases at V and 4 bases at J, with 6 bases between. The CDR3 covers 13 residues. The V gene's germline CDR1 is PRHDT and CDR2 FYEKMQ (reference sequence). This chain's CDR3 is CASSLGQGETQYF. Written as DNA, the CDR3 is TGTGCCAGCAGCTTAGGGCAGGGAGAGACCCAGTACTTC.

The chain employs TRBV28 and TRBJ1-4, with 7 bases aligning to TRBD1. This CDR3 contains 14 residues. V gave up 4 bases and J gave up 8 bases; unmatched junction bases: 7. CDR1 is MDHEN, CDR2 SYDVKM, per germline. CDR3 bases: TGTGCCAGCAGTTCCCTGGGACAGAGCGAAAAACTGTTTTTT. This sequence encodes CASSSLGQSEKLFF.

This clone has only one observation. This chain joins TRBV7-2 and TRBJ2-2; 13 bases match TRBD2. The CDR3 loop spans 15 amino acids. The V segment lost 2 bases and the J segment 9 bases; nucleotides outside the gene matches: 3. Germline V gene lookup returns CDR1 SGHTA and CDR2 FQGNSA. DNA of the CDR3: TGTGCCAGCAGCTTAACTAGCGGGGGGGCGCGGGAGCTGTTTTTT. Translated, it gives CASSLTSGGARELFF.

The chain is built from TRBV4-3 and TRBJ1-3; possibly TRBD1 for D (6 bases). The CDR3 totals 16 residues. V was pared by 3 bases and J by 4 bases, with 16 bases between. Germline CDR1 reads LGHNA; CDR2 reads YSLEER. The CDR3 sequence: CASSHTGHAVGNTIYF. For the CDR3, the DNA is TGCGCCAGCAGCCATACGGGACACGCGGTCGGAAACACCATATATTTT.

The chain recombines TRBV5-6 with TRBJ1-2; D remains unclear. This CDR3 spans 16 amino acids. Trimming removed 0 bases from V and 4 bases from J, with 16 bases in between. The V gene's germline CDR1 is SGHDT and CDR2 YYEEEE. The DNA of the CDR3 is TGTGCCAGCAGCTTGGCCGGGGATTTGGAAAGCTATGGCTACACCTTC. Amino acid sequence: CASSLAGDLESYGYTF.

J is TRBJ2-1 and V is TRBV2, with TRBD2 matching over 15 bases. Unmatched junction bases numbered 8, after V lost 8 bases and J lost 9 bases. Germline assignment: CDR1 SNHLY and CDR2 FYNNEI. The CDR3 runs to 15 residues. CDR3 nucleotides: TGTGCCAGCCGTTGGACTAGCGGGGGGGCAGGTGAGCAGTTCTTC. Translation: CASRWTSGGAGEQFF.

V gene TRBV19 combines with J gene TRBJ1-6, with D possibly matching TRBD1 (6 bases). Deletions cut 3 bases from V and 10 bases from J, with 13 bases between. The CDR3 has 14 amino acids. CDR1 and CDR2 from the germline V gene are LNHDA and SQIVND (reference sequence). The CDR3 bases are TGTGCCAGTAGTATCAACAGGGTCGGGTCACCCCTCCACTTT. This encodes CASSINRVGSPLHF.

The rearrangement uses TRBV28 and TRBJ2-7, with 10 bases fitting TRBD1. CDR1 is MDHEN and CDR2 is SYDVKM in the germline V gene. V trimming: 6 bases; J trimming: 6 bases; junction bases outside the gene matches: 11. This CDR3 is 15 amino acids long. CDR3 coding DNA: TGTGCCAGCAGGGGATTACCCGGGACAGGGGTCGAGCAGTACTTC. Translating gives CASRGLPGTGVEQYF.

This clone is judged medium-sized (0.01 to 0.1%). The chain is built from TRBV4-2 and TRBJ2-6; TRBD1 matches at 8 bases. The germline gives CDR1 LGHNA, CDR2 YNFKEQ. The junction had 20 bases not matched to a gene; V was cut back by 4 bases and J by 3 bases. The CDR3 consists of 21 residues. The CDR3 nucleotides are TGTGCCAGCAGCCGGGACTTGTGGGCGACAGGGGTTACCTATGGGGCCAACGTCCTGACTTTC. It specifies CASSRDLWATGVTYGANVLTF.

The chain's CDR3 is CASSPRLVATGELFF. In nucleotides, the CDR3 is TGTGCCAGCAGCCCCCGGCTAGTAGCCACCGGGGAGCTGTTTTTT. V and J are TRBV7-9 and TRBJ2-2; the D is unclear. Per germline, CDR1 SEHNR and CDR2 FQNEAQ (reference sequence). V lost 5 bases, J lost 4 bases, and 14 bases lay in between. CDR3 length: 15 amino acids.

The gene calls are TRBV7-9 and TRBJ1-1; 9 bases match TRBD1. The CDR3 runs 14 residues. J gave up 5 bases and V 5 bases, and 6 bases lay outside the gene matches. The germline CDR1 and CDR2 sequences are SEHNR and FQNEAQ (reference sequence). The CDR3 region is CASSRSGTGTEAFF. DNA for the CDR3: TGTGCCAGCAGCAGGTCCGGGACAGGGACTGAAGCTTTCTTT.

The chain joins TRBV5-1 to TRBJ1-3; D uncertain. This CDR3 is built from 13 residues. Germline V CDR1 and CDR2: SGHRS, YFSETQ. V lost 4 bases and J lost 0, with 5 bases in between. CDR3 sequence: CASSTDSGNTIYF. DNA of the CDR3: TGCGCCAGCAGCACTGACTCTGGAAACACCATATATTTT.

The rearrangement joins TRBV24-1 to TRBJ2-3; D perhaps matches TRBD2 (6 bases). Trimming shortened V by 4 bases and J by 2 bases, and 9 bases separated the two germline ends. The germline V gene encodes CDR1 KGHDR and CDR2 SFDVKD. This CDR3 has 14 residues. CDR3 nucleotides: TGTGCCACCAGTGAAGGCGGGACCACAGATACGCAGTATTTT. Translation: CATSEGGTTDTQYF.

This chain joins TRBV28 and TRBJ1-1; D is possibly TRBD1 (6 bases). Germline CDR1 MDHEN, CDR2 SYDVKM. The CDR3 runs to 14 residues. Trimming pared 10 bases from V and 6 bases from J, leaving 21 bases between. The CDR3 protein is CATTQGGFWSEAFF. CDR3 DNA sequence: TGTGCCACCACACAGGGCGGGTTTTGGTCTGAAGCTTTCTTT.

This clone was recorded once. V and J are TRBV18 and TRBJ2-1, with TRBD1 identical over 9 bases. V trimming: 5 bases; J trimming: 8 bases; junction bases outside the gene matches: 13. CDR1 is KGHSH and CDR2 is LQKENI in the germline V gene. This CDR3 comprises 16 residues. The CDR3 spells CASSSYLGQGTDEQFF. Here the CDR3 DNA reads TGTGCCAGCTCATCCTATCTAGGACAGGGGACCGATGAGCAGTTCTTC.

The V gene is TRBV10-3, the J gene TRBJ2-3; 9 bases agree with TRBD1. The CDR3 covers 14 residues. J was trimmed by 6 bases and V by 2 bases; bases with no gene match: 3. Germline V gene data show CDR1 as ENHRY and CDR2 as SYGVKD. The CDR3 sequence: CAISEAGTGDTQYF. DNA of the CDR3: TGTGCCATCAGTGAGGCAGGGACAGGGGATACGCAGTATTTT.

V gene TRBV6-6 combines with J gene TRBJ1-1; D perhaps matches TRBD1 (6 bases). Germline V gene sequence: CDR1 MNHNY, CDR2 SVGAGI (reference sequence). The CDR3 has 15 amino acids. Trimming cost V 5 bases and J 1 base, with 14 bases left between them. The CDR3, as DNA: TGTGCCAGCAGTAATACAGGGAGAGGGAACACTGAAGCTTTCTTT. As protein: CASSNTGRGNTEAFF.

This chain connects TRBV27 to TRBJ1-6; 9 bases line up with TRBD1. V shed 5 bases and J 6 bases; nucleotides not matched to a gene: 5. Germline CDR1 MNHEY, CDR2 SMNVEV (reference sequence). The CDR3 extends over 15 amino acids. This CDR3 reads CASSLRTGANSPLHF. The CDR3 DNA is TGTGCCAGCAGTCTCAGGACAGGGGCTAATTCACCCCTCCACTTT.

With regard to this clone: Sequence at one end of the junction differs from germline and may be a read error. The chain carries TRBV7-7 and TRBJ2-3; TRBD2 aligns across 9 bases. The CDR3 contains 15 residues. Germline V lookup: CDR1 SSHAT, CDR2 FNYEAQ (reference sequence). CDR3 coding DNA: TGTGCTAGCAGCGCCGGGACTAGCAGAGCAGATACGCAGTATTTT. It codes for CASSAGTSRADTQYF.

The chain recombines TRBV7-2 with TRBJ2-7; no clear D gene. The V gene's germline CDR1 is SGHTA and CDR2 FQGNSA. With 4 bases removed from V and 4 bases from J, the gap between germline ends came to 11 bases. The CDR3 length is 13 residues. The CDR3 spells CASSSPNSYEQYF. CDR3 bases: TGTGCCAGCAGCTCACCGAACTCATACGAGCAGTACTTC.